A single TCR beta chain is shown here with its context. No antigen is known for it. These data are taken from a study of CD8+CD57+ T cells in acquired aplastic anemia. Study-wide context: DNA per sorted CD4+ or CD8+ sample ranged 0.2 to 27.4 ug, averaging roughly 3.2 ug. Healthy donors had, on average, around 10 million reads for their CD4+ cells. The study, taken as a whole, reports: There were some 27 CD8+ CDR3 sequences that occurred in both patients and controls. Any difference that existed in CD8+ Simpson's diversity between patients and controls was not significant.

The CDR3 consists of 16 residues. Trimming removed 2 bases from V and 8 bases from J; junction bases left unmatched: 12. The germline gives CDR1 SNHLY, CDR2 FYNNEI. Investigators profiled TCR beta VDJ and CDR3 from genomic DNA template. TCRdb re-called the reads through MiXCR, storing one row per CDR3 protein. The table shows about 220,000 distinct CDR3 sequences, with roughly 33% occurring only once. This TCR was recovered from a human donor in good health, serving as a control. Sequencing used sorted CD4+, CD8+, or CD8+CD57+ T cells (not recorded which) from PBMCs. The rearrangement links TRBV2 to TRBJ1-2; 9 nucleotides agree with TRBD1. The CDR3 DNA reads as TGTGCCAGCAGTGAACTCCTTTTACAGGGGGCAATCGGCTACACCTTC. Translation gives CASSELLLQGAIGYTF.